A few counts support the clone carrying this T cell receptor beta chain. Germline CDR1 and CDR2: SNHLY and FYNNEI. The CDR3 sequence is 14 residues long. V lost 0 bases and J lost 4, with 9 bases in between. Patients between 18 and 65 years old had hyperthyroidism, newly diagnosed and lasting under 2 months. Exclusion criteria comprised uncontrolled infection, other autoimmune disease, pregnancy or lactation. PBMCs were obtained from 10 ml fresh peripheral blood. The data derive from a study of T cells in Graves' hyperthyroidism and ophthalmopathy. The CDR3 regions of TCR beta were amplified from RNA transcripts. An initial round of RT-PCR targeting the TCR CDR3 relied on the HTBI primer set. MiXCR, run by TCRdb on the multiplex PCR reads, gives a single entry per CDR3 protein. The table has hundreds of thousands of distinct CDR3 sequences, around 14% seen once.

The TCR comes from a woman aged 18-29 years with Graves' hyperthyroidism. Sample: blood. This chain links TRBV2 with TRBJ1-1, with no clear D. DNA for the CDR3: TGTGCCAGCAGTGAAGCGTCAACACTCACTGAAGCTTTCTTT. Protein: CASSEASTLTEAFF.